These 28 T cell receptor beta chains originate from one sample sequenced in a study of shared clonotypes between healthy human individuals (dated by TCRdb to the early 2020s). Preparation of the library involved the immunoSEQ multiplex PCR assay. In its TCRdb copy, this immuneACCESS table keeps in-frame sequences only and misses some clones. Where compared with another copy, unresolved V genes explain less than half of these, and the others have no known cause. This sample lists roughly 450,000 clones; 79% were detected once. The ten largest clones add up to over 10% of the sample. Sequencing input: PBMCs. The receptors originated from a woman aged 40 to 50 in good health. Some clones in this sample may be carry-over from other donors' samples.

The chain employs TRBV29-1 and TRBJ2-1, with a tentative D call TRBD2 (5 bases). Germline values: CDR1 SQVTM, CDR2 ANQGSEA. V was shortened by 8 bases and J by 0 bases, with 14 bases between the two germline ends. The CDR3 has 14 residues. The CDR3, as DNA: TGCAGCCTCCAAGCGGAGAGCTCCTACAATGAGCAGTTCTTC. Its translation: CSLQAESSYNEQFF.

The chain is built from TRBV25-1 and TRBJ2-5; D is uncertain. The J call may be in error: the DNA end matches TRBJ2-7 better. Per the germline V gene, CDR1 is MGHDK and CDR2 is SYGVNS. The CDR3 has 17 residues. This CDR3 is CASSEWVGSSAVGEQYF. Written as DNA, the CDR3 is TGTGCCAGCAGTGAATGGGTCGGATCCTCCGCGGTTGGCGAGCAGTACTTC.

The chain employs TRBV7-3 and TRBJ2-3, with 7 nucleotides matching TRBD2. With V trimmed by 3 bases and J by 3 bases, 6 bases remained unmatched. In germline, CDR1 is SGHTA, CDR2 FQGTGA. The CDR3 loop spans 15 amino acids. This chain's CDR3 is CASSFVAGGTDTQYF. For the CDR3, the DNA is TGTGCCAGCAGCTTCGTAGCGGGCGGAACAGATACGCAGTATTTT.

The genes are TRBV4-3 and TRBJ1-4; TRBD1 matches at 9 bases. Trimming took 4 bases from V and 6 from J; bases not matched to a gene: 3. Germline V lookup: CDR1 LGHNA, CDR2 YSLEER. The CDR3 runs to 14 residues. This CDR3 reads CASSLRDRDEKLFF. The CDR3 DNA reads TGCGCCAGCAGCCTCCGGGACAGGGATGAAAAACTGTTTTTT.

The V call is TRBV11-1, the J call TRBJ2-2; TRBD1 agrees at 12 bases. Germline CDR1 reads SGHAT; CDR2 reads FQDESV (reference sequence). V shed 6 bases, J shed 4 bases, and the junction held 9 bases outside the gene matches. The CDR3 totals 17 residues. The CDR3 here is CASRPWGQGAPTGELFF. Written as DNA, the CDR3 is TGTGCCAGCAGACCATGGGGACAGGGGGCGCCCACCGGGGAGCTGTTTTTT.

This clone was counted ten times or more. CDR3 sequence reads: CASSDTRGTDTQYF. CDR3 bases: TGCGCCAGCAGTGACACCCGAGGGACAGATACGCAGTATTTT. V usage is TRBV10-2 and J usage is TRBJ2-3; possible D gene TRBD2, 5 bases. Germline V gene sequence: CDR1 WSHSY, CDR2 SAAADI. Trimming shortened V by 3 bases and J by 3 bases, and 10 bases separated the two germline ends. The CDR3 spans 14 residues.

The chain joins TRBV27 to TRBJ1-1; a weak D match, TRBD1 (6 bases). The CDR3 is 13 amino acids. Germline V CDR1 and CDR2: MNHEY, SMNVEV (reference sequence). V was pared by 10 bases and J by 5 bases, with 17 bases between. The CDR3 nucleotides read TGTGCCAAAACGGGGGGGGGCCAGACTGAAGCTTTCTTT. It translates to CAKTGGGQTEAFF.

The chain uses TRBV7-2 and TRBJ2-7; a weak D match, TRBD1 (6 bases). V gave up 7 bases and J gave up 5 bases, with 21 bases separating them. The CDR3 is 15 amino acids. Germline values: CDR1 SGHTA, CDR2 FQGNSA. The CDR3 DNA reads as TGTGCCAGCACCTTGACCAGGGGTTTATGGAACGAGCAGTACTTC. It codes for CASTLTRGLWNEQYF.

This clone was seen once. The chain combines TRBV29-1 with TRBJ2-5; 9 positions match TRBD1. V was pared by 5 bases and J by 13 bases, with 11 bases of the junction left unmatched. Germline CDR1 reads SQVTM; CDR2 reads ANQGSEA. The CDR3 spans 12 residues. The CDR3 DNA is TGCAGCGTTCGCCCGCCGGACAGGGGAACGTACTTC. Translation gives CSVRPPDRGTYF. Drawing the rest from reference TRBV29-1 and TRBJ2-5, the complete variable domain is SAVISQKPSRDICQRGTSLTIQCQVDSQVTMMFWYRQQPGQSLTLIATANQGSEATYESGFVIDKFPISRPNLTFSTLTVSNMSPEDSSIYLCSVRPPDRGTYFGPGTRLLVL.

The rearrangement links TRBV11-3 to TRBJ2-1, with a weak D call TRBD1 (5 bases). Germline loops: CDR1 SGHNT, CDR2 YENEEA. The CDR3 spans 15 residues. Trimming cost V 5 bases and J 4 bases, with 15 bases left between them. The CDR3 DNA reads as TGTGCCAGCAGCAGAGACAGCCTTATTTACAATGAGCAGTTCTTC. Residues: CASSRDSLIYNEQFF.

The rearrangement joins TRBV5-1 to TRBJ1-2; no clear D gene. Germline CDR1 reads SGHRS; CDR2 reads YFSETQ. The CDR3 runs to 15 residues. Trimming took off 0 bases at V and 4 bases at J, with 13 bases between the two ends. In DNA form, the CDR3 reads TGCGCCAGCAGCTTGGAACAGCCGACTATCTATGGCTACACCTTC. It specifies CASSLEQPTIYGYTF.

The rearrangement joins TRBV19 to TRBJ2-5, with 12 bases identical to TRBD2. The J call may be in error: the DNA end matches TRBJ2-7 better. CDR1 LNHDA and CDR2 SQIVND come from the germline V gene (reference sequence). This CDR3 region has 15 residues. The CDR3 loop reads CASRLTSGGSYEQYF. CDR3 DNA: TGTGCCAGTAGACTGACTAGCGGGGGCTCCTACGAGCAGTACTTC.

For the CDR3, the DNA is TGTGCCAGCAGTCCCCGAGCGACAGATGGCTACACCTTC. Encoded protein: CASSPRATDGYTF. V and J are TRBV28 and TRBJ1-2; D perhaps matches TRBD1 (5 bases). The germline CDR1 and CDR2 sequences are MDHEN and SYDVKM. The CDR3 spans 13 residues. V gave up 5 bases and J gave up 6 bases, with 13 bases separating them.

V usage is TRBV10-3 and J usage is TRBJ2-4, with D perhaps matching TRBD1 (6 bases). Germline CDR1 is ENHRY and CDR2 is SYGVKD. CDR3 size: 15 residues. With 2 bases removed from V and 0 bases from J, the gap between germline ends came to 8 bases. The CDR3 bases are TGTGCCATCAGTGAGCTGACAGGAGCCAAAAACATTCAGTACTTC. As protein: CAISELTGAKNIQYF.

Worth noting for this clone: Other DNA sequences in the same sample also yield this CDR3. The V gene is TRBV27, the J gene TRBJ1-2; possible D gene TRBD1, 6 bases. Trimming shortened V by 3 bases and J by 4 bases, and 9 bases separated the two germline ends. There are 13 residues in the CDR3. Germline CDR1 is MNHEY and CDR2 is SMNVEV (reference sequence). As DNA, the CDR3 is TGTGCCAGCAGTTTTGGGGGCGGCTATGGCTACACCTTC. As protein: CASSFGGGYGYTF.

This clone was observed many times. This chain uses TRBV6-6 with TRBJ1-1; TRBD1 might be the D (6 bases). Trimming shortened V by 5 bases and J by 7 bases, and 17 bases separated the two germline ends. The CDR3 extends over 14 amino acids. Germline V gene sequence: CDR1 MNHNY, CDR2 SVGAGI (reference sequence). The CDR3 bases are TGTGCCAGCAGTGGACTGGGGGGGGGCGGTGAAGCTTTCTTT. Its protein product is CASSGLGGGGEAFF.

This chain joins TRBV28 and TRBJ2-7; D may be TRBD1 (6 bases). The germline V gene encodes CDR1 MDHEN and CDR2 SYDVKM. CDR3 length: 16 amino acids. The V end was cut by 6 bases, the J end by 4 bases, with 22 bases between. The CDR3 region is CASRLSPGTGSYEQYF. In nucleotides, the CDR3 is TGTGCCAGCAGGCTGTCCCCGGGAACAGGGAGTTACGAGCAGTACTTC.

The V and J genes are TRBV7-2 and TRBJ2-7; D may match TRBD1 or TRBD2 (5 bases each). The germline V and J ends were trimmed by 4 bases and 4 bases, with 20 bases remaining between them. From germline, CDR1 is SGHTA and CDR2 FQGNSA. The CDR3 has 16 amino acids. CDR3 DNA sequence: TGTGCCAGCAGCTCCGGGACCCCTCCCTATGGGTACGAGCAGTACTTC. Amino acid sequence: CASSSGTPPYGYEQYF.

The chain carries TRBV5-4 and TRBJ2-5, with D possibly being TRBD1 or TRBD2 (6 bases each). V lost 4 bases to trimming and J lost 5 bases, with 12 bases between them. This CDR3 is built from 13 residues. The germline CDR1 and CDR2 sequences are SGHNT and YYREEE (reference sequence). The CDR3 DNA reads TGTGCCAGCAGCACGAGAGGGGGGGAGACCCAGTACTTC. Translation gives CASSTRGGETQYF.

A single count supports this clone. The chain recombines TRBV6-1 with TRBJ2-7; D remains unclear. Trimming left V 8 bases short and J 2 bases short, with 13 bases between. There are 13 residues in the CDR3. Per the germline V gene, CDR1 is MNHNS and CDR2 is SASEGT. This chain's CDR3 is CASLDLSTYEQYF. CDR3 sequence (DNA): TGTGCCAGCTTGGACCTTTCGACCTACGAGCAGTACTTC.

This clone is a singleton in its sample. J is TRBJ1-4 and V is TRBV5-1; 9 bases fit TRBD1. Per germline, CDR1 SGHRS and CDR2 YFSETQ. Losses at the gene ends were 7 bases for V and 4 bases for J; bases not matched to a gene: 11. This CDR3 contains 16 residues. The CDR3 nucleotides are TGCGCCAGCGGACAACAGGGGGCTGGGGGTAATGAAAAACTGTTTTTT. The encoded protein is CASGQQGAGGNEKLFF.

V usage is TRBV30 and J usage is TRBJ2-7, with D unresolved. V lost 4 bases, J lost 3 bases, and 10 bases lay in between. In germline, CDR1 is GTSNPN, CDR2 SVGIG (reference sequence). This CDR3 has 12 amino acids. CDR3 nucleotides: TGTGCCTGGAATTGGGGATTCTACGAGCAGTACTTC. It codes for CAWNWGFYEQYF.

The chain employs TRBV30 and TRBJ2-3; TRBD2 matches at 7 bases. The germline V gene has CDR1 GTSNPN and CDR2 SVGIG (reference sequence). The length of the CDR3 is 15 residues. With V trimmed by 1 base and J by 2 bases, 6 bases remained unmatched. CDR3 residues: CAWSGGGEDTDTQYF. DNA of the CDR3: TGTGCCTGGAGTGGTGGGGGGGAAGACACAGATACGCAGTATTTT.

This clone was detected only once. The genes are TRBV2 and TRBJ2-3; 7 positions agree with TRBD2. The J segment lost 4 bases and the V segment lost 6 bases, leaving 10 bases of the junction unmatched. The germline V gene encodes CDR1 SNHLY and CDR2 FYNNEI. There are 15 residues in the CDR3. The DNA of the CDR3 is TGTGCCAGCAGCCTAAGACTAGCTAGGGCAGATACGCAGTATTTT. Its protein is CASSLRLARADTQYF. The full variable domain, its missing parts supplied by reference TRBV2 and TRBJ2-3, is EPEVTQTPSHQVTQMGQEVILRCVPISNHLYFYWYRQILGQKVEFLVSFYNNEISEKSEIFDDQFSVERPDGSNFTLKIRSTKLEDSAMYFCASSLRLARADTQYFGPGTRLTVL.

The chain links TRBV7-3 to TRBJ2-7; 8 positions agree with TRBD2. With 5 bases clipped from V and 0 bases from J, the junction kept 12 bases outside the gene matches. This CDR3 spans 17 amino acids. CDR1 and CDR2 from the germline V gene are SGHTA and FQGTGA. Written as DNA, the CDR3 is TGTGCCAGCAGCCCCTCCGGGGGCGGGACTAGCTCCTACGAGCAGTACTTC. Residues: CASSPSGGGTSSYEQYF.

This clone was observed a few times. J is TRBJ2-6 and V is TRBV15; D might be TRBD2 (6 bases). V was clipped by 1 base and J by 2 bases, with 9 bases between them. Germline CDR1 reads LNHNV; CDR2 reads YYDKDF (reference sequence). The CDR3 is 16 amino acids. CDR3 region: CATSRARGAGANVLTF. CDR3 sequence (DNA): TGTGCCACCAGCAGAGCCCGCGGGGCTGGGGCCAACGTCCTGACTTTC.

This chain connects TRBV5-1 to TRBJ2-5, with 8 bases fitting TRBD2. This CDR3 contains 14 residues. From germline, CDR1 is SGHRS and CDR2 YFSETQ. V shed 0 bases, J shed 5 bases, and the junction held 3 bases outside the gene matches. CDR3: CASSLDGTSETQYF. The DNA for the CDR3 is TGCGCCAGCAGCTTGGACGGGACTAGTGAGACCCAGTACTTC. The whole variable domain, remainder taken from reference TRBV5-1 and TRBJ2-5, is KAGVTQTPRYLIKTRGQQVTLSCSPISGHRSVSWYQQTPGQGLQFLFEYFSETQRNKGNFPGRFSGRQFSNSRSEMNVSTLELGDSALYLCASSLDGTSETQYFGPGTRLLVL.

This chain joins TRBV2 and TRBJ2-1, with 7 bases matching TRBD1. The length of the CDR3 is 14 residues. V was pared by 11 bases and J by 0 bases, with 7 bases of the junction left unmatched. CDR1 is SNHLY and CDR2 is FYNNEI in the germline V gene. DNA for the CDR3: TGTGCCCACCGACAGGGAAGCTCCTACAATGAGCAGTTCTTC. This sequence encodes CAHRQGSSYNEQFF.